Below are 27 T cell receptor beta chains sequenced from a single sample in a study of T cells in localized non-small cell lung cancer. This table comes from immunoSEQ multiplex PCR, and its TCRdb copy is limited to in-frame clones, with some not included. The sample includes approximately 17,000 clones, almost 85% of them seen just once. The specimen comprised peripheral blood, sampled before any cancer treatment. The receptor set was obtained from a male donor at least 60 years old with stage I lung adenocarcinoma.

This chain connects TRBV7-2 to TRBJ2-3; TRBD2 aligns across 11 bases. The junction had 12 bases not matched to a gene; V was cut back by 5 bases and J by 5 bases. The CDR3 extends over 17 amino acids. From germline, CDR1 is SGHTA and CDR2 FQGNSA. CDR3: CASSLGVAGGPQDTQYF. Here the CDR3 DNA reads TGTGCCAGCAGCCTAGGGGTAGCGGGAGGGCCGCAAGATACGCAGTATTTT.

The chain is built from TRBV27 and TRBJ2-7; 8 bases map to TRBD1. V shed 5 bases and J 0 bases; nucleotides not matched to a gene: 3. Germline CDR1 is MNHEY and CDR2 is SMNVEV (reference sequence). CDR3 length: 14 amino acids. The CDR3 sequence is CASSIRGPSYEQYF. Written as DNA, the CDR3 is TGTGCCAGCAGTATCAGGGGGCCCTCCTACGAGCAGTACTTC.

V is TRBV19 and J is TRBJ2-2; a weak D match, TRBD2 (5 bases). This CDR3 region has 16 residues. Trimming removed 3 bases from V and 3 bases from J, with 14 bases in between. Per germline, CDR1 LNHDA and CDR2 SQIVND (reference sequence). CDR3 nucleotide sequence: TGTGCCAGTAGTATGATCGAGGGTAGGGACACCGGGGAGCTGTTTTTT. Encoded protein: CASSMIEGRDTGELFF.

This clone was recorded a few times. The J gene is TRBJ2-2, the V gene TRBV30, with D unresolved. The CDR3 is made up of 11 amino acids. The V and J ends lost 0 bases and 6 bases respectively, with 2 bases between them. CDR1 and CDR2 from the germline V gene are GTSNPN and SVGIG (reference sequence). In nucleotides, the CDR3 is TGTGCCTGGAGTGTACCCGGGGAGCTGTTTTTT. This codes for CAWSVPGELFF. The full variable domain, rest sourced from reference TRBV30 and TRBJ2-2, is SQTIHQWPATLVQPVGSPLSLECTVEGTSNPNLYWYRQAAGRGLQLLFYSVGIGQISSEVPQNLSASRPQDRQFILSSKKLLLSDSGFYLCAWSVPGELFFGEGSRLTVL.

The chain has TRBV9 and TRBJ2-7; no definite D call. This CDR3 is built from 14 residues. The germline CDR1 and CDR2 sequences are SGDLS and YYNGEE. Trimming took off 0 bases at V and 3 bases at J, with 10 bases between the two ends. The CDR3 DNA reads as TGTGCCAGCAGCGTAGGGGTTGGCAGCTACGAGCAGTACTTC. It yields the protein CASSVGVGSYEQYF. The complete variable domain, with remaining parts taken from reference TRBV9 and TRBJ2-7, reads DSGVTQTPKHLITATGQRVTLRCSPRSGDLSVYWYQQSLDQGLQFLIQYYNGEERAKGNILERFSAQQFPDLHSELNLSSLELGDSALYFCASSVGVGSYEQYFGPGTRLTVT.

The rearrangement links TRBV30 to TRBJ2-2; D gene ambiguous. CDR1 and CDR2 from the germline V gene are GTSNPN and SVGIG (reference sequence). V was trimmed by 2 bases and J by 7 bases, leaving 5 bases between them. The CDR3 has 11 residues. CDR3 DNA sequence: TGTGCCTGGAGTCGCGGCGGGGAGCTGTTTTTT. Protein: CAWSRGGELFF.

The rearrangement links TRBV2 to TRBJ2-5; 9 bases fit TRBD1. The CDR3 totals 15 residues. The V and J ends lost 4 bases and 1 base, in that order; junction bases with no gene match: 4. The V gene's germline CDR1 is SNHLY and CDR2 FYNNEI. The CDR3 protein is CASSASGQGQETQYF. The CDR3 nucleotides read TGTGCCAGCAGTGCTTCGGGACAGGGCCAAGAGACCCAGTACTTC.

This chain joins TRBV10-3 and TRBJ2-3; TRBD2 matches 7 bases. Unmatched junction bases numbered 9, after V lost 8 bases and J lost 4 bases. Germline V gives CDR1 ENHRY, CDR2 SYGVKD. This CDR3 spans 14 amino acids. CDR3 DNA sequence: TGTGCCATCGGGGGTGGGAGCGGGGCAGATACGCAGTATTTT. Its protein product is CAIGGGSGADTQYF.

This clone was observed a few times. Other DNA sequences of this sample code for an identical CDR3. The chain recombines TRBV6-1 with TRBJ2-2; D is possibly TRBD2 (7 bases). Germline CDR1 MNHNS, CDR2 SASEGT. V dropped 2 bases and J dropped 0 bases, with 10 bases sitting between them. The length of the CDR3 is 16 residues. The CDR3: CASSERGGANTGELFF. Written as DNA, the CDR3 is TGTGCCAGCAGTGAAAGGGGGGGAGCGAACACCGGGGAGCTGTTTTTT.

This clone was counted a few times. The chain is built from TRBV5-8 and TRBJ2-1; possible D gene TRBD1, 5 bases. Germline loops: CDR1 SGHTS, CDR2 YDEGEE. V lost 1 base and J lost 0, with 11 bases in between. The CDR3 consists of 16 residues. The CDR3 DNA reads as TGTGCCAGCAGCTTGATCAGGGATTCCTCCTACAATGAGCAGTTCTTC. Encoded protein: CASSLIRDSSYNEQFF.

V usage is TRBV25-1 and J usage is TRBJ2-2, with TRBD2 matching 14 bases. In germline, CDR1 is MGHDK, CDR2 SYGVNS. V lost 4 bases, J lost 5 bases, and 0 bases stayed unmatched. The CDR3 has 15 amino acids. This CDR3 is CASSGTSGGTGELFF. DNA for the CDR3: TGTGCCAGCAGTGGGACTAGCGGGGGGACCGGGGAGCTGTTTTTT.

The chain has TRBV7-8 and TRBJ2-2; no reliable D call. Trimming removed 1 base at V and 0 bases at J, with 9 bases between. Germline CDR1 SGHVS, CDR2 FQNEAQ. CDR3 length: 16 residues. The DNA for the CDR3 is TGTGCCAGCAGCTTAGTAGCCAGCGCGAACACCGGGGAGCTGTTTTTT. Encoded protein: CASSLVASANTGELFF.

The chain recombines TRBV4-1 with TRBJ2-5; 10 bases agree with TRBD1. The V gene's germline CDR1 is MGHRA and CDR2 YSYEKL. Trimming at V came to 1 base and at J to 1 base, leaving 12 bases not matched to a gene. The CDR3 consists of 19 residues. CDR3 in DNA: TGCGCCAGCAGCCAAGGGGAAGCTGACAGGGGGCGGCTCCAAGAGACCCAGTACTTC. Encoded protein: CASSQGEADRGRLQETQYF.

This chain links TRBV20-1 with TRBJ1-2; TRBD1 matches at 9 bases. Looked up from germline, CDR1 is DFQATT and CDR2 is SNEGSKA (reference sequence). The CDR3 runs 10 residues. Trimming removed 3 bases from V and 13 bases from J; junction bases left unmatched: 3. DNA of the CDR3: TGCAGTGCTAGGAGGGACAGGGTCACCTTC. It specifies CSARRDRVTF.

The J gene is TRBJ2-7, the V gene TRBV11-2; TRBD2 matches at 11 bases. The CDR3 loop spans 14 amino acids. The germline gives CDR1 SGHAT, CDR2 FQNNGV. V was pared by 4 bases and J by 3 bases, with 2 bases of the junction left unmatched. The CDR3 DNA reads TGTGCCAGCAGCTCACTAGCGGGAGTCTACGAGCAGTACTTC. Its translation: CASSSLAGVYEQYF.

The V and J genes are TRBV7-2 and TRBJ2-5; D is unresolved. The CDR3 is 14 residues long. CDR1 is SGHTA, CDR2 FQGNSA, per germline. The V gene lost 1 base and the J gene lost 5 bases, with 11 bases spanning the gap. CDR3 protein: CASSLEVGLETQYF. CDR3 nucleotides: TGTGCCAGCAGCTTAGAGGTGGGATTGGAGACCCAGTACTTC.

The V and J genes are TRBV29-1 and TRBJ1-2; 7 nucleotides line up with TRBD1. The V and J ends lost 6 bases and 9 bases, in that order; junction bases with no gene match: 4. Germline V gene lookup returns CDR1 SQVTM and CDR2 ANQGSEA. This CDR3 contains 10 residues. CDR3 loop: CSVGQDSYTF. CDR3 bases: TGCAGCGTAGGACAGGACAGCTACACCTTC. Drawing the rest from reference TRBV29-1 and TRBJ1-2, the complete variable domain is SAVISQKPSRDICQRGTSLTIQCQVDSQVTMMFWYRQQPGQSLTLIATANQGSEATYESGFVIDKFPISRPNLTFSTLTVSNMSPEDSSIYLCSVGQDSYTFGSGTRLTVV.

V and J are TRBV2 and TRBJ2-2; tentative D call: TRBD1 (5 bases). Trimming shortened V by 4 bases and J by 5 bases, and 11 bases separated the two germline ends. The CDR3 has 14 amino acids. Germline lookup yields CDR1 SNHLY and CDR2 FYNNEI. CDR3 sequence reads: CASSVGRDTGELFF. CDR3 bases: TGTGCCAGCAGTGTTGGCAGGGATACCGGGGAGCTGTTTTTT.

This clone showed up just a few times. The gene calls are TRBV27 and TRBJ2-2; no clear D gene. V lost 6 bases and J 4 bases, leaving 12 bases between the germline ends. The germline V gene encodes CDR1 MNHEY and CDR2 SMNVEV (reference sequence). The CDR3 is 14 residues long. The CDR3 sequence is CASSLGAATGELFF. CDR3 DNA: TGTGCCAGCAGCCTAGGCGCAGCCACCGGGGAGCTGTTTTTT.

The chain joins TRBV7-2 to TRBJ2-3; possibly TRBD2 for D (5 bases). Germline assignment: CDR1 SGHTA and CDR2 FQGNSA. This CDR3 is 14 amino acids long. The germline V and J ends were trimmed by 2 bases and 6 bases, with 12 bases remaining between them. DNA for the CDR3: TGTGCCAGCAGCTTAAGCGGCCCCAGGGATACGCAGTATTTT. It yields the protein CASSLSGPRDTQYF. Looking up the rest from reference TRBV7-2 and TRBJ2-3 gives the full variable domain: GAGVSQSPSNKVTEKGKDVELRCDPISGHTALYWYRQSLGQGLEFLIYFQGNSAPDKSGLPSDRFSAERTGGSVSTLTIQRTQQEDSAVYLCASSLSGPRDTQYFGPGTRLTVL.

The chain recombines TRBV30 with TRBJ2-2; TRBD2 matches at 8 bases. The germline V gene has CDR1 GTSNPN and CDR2 SVGIG (reference sequence). V shed 2 bases, J shed 6 bases, and the junction held 11 bases outside the gene matches. The CDR3 consists of 16 residues. CDR3 coding DNA: TGTGCCTGGAGTCCCCAAGGACTAGCTTTTGCCGGGGAGCTGTTTTTT. As protein: CAWSPQGLAFAGELFF.

The rearrangement links TRBV2 to TRBJ2-7; 7 bases agree with TRBD2. Germline V lookup: CDR1 SNHLY, CDR2 FYNNEI. V shed 6 bases, J shed 7 bases, and the junction held 15 bases outside the gene matches. The CDR3 length is 15 residues. The CDR3 coding sequence is TGTGCCAGCAGGGGGGAGGCGGGAGCAGGAGGGGAGCAGTACTTC. It specifies CASRGEAGAGGEQYF.

The V and J genes are TRBV10-3 and TRBJ2-2; 11 nucleotides agree with TRBD1. Germline lookup yields CDR1 ENHRY and CDR2 SYGVKD. After removal of 7 bases from V and 7 bases from J, the junction contained 8 bases not matched to a gene. The CDR3 extends over 15 amino acids. CDR3 nucleotide sequence: TGTGCCATCACCGGTAGGACAGGGGGCAACGGGGAGCTGTTTTTT. Protein product: CAITGRTGGNGELFF.

V is TRBV29-1 and J is TRBJ2-1, with 11 bases that match TRBD2. The CDR3 has 14 amino acids. Per germline, CDR1 SQVTM and CDR2 ANQGSEA. With V trimmed by 5 bases and J by 5 bases, 5 bases remained unmatched. Here the CDR3 DNA reads TGCAGCGTTCTCACTAGCGGGGGCAACAATGAGCAGTTCTTC. Its translation: CSVLTSGGNNEQFF.

The V gene is TRBV5-1, the J gene TRBJ1-4, with 9 bases that match TRBD1. The CDR3 runs 14 residues. The germline V gene encodes CDR1 SGHRS and CDR2 YFSETQ. V dropped 4 bases and J dropped 4; count of bases not matched to a gene: 2. The CDR3 reads CASSQGQGNEKLFF. Here the CDR3 DNA reads TGCGCCAGCAGCCAGGGACAGGGTAATGAAAAACTGTTTTTT.

V usage is TRBV18 and J usage is TRBJ1-4; 9 bases match TRBD1. Trimming at V came to 3 bases and at J to 4 bases, leaving 0 bases not matched to a gene. CDR1 is KGHSH, CDR2 LQKENI, per germline. This CDR3 region has 14 residues. CDR3 protein: CASSPGQGNEKLFF. Here the CDR3 DNA reads TGTGCCAGCTCACCGGGACAGGGTAATGAAAAACTGTTTTTT. Supplemented by reference TRBV18 and TRBJ1-4, the full variable domain reads NAGVMQNPRHLVRRRGQEARLRCSPMKGHSHVYWYRQLPEEGLKFMVYLQKENIIDESGMPKERFSAEFPKEGPSILRIQQVVRGDSAAYFCASSPGQGNEKLFFGSGTQLSVL.

The chain couples TRBV2 to TRBJ2-7; D remains ambiguous. Trimming removed 6 bases at V and 3 bases at J, with 12 bases between. CDR1 SNHLY and CDR2 FYNNEI come from the germline V gene. This CDR3 has 13 residues. The CDR3 sequence is CASRPGPSYEQYF. The CDR3 nucleotides read TGTGCCAGCAGACCCGGGCCCAGCTACGAGCAGTACTTC. Based on the CDR3 plus reference TRBV2 and TRBJ2-7, the full variable domain is EPEVTQTPSHQVTQMGQEVILRCVPISNHLYFYWYRQILGQKVEFLVSFYNNEISEKSEIFDDQFSVERPDGSNFTLKIRSTKLEDSAMYFCASRPGPSYEQYFGPGTRLTVT.